This T cell receptor beta chain was captured by sequencing in a study of cytomegalovirus exposure and HLA in healthy donors. Study context: About 85 million unique TCRs from HLA-typed donors were held in an early release of data.

Primers included in the PCR were 60 Vbeta and 13 Jbeta primers. This table comes from immunoSEQ multiplex PCR, and its TCRdb copy is limited to in-frame clones, with some not included. Counted here are over 95,000 clones, less than 80% occurring once; the ten biggest clones make up 4% to 4.5%. V lost 5 bases and J 6 bases, leaving 10 bases between the germline ends. This CDR3 has 11 amino acids. Germline assignment: CDR1 SQVTM and CDR2 ANQGSEA. The chain carries TRBV29-1 and TRBJ1-1; D gene uncertain. Sample: PBMCs. The sequence was obtained from a woman aged 40 to 50 in good health and CMV-seropositive. The DNA of the CDR3 is TGCAGCGTTAGGCGGGAAGCTGAAGCTTTCTTT. Translated, it gives CSVRREAEAFF.